Described below is a single T cell receptor (beta chain) sequence and its context. This record belongs to a study of blood T cell repertoires in COVID-19. Study details: T cells, B-cell-depleted T cells, or PBMCs supplied cDNA or gDNA.

Original processing methods: Amplification of reference gene primers provided the estimated nucleated cell counts. Sequencing was performed with immunoSEQ multiplex PCR; in TCRdb, only in-frame clones are kept and a portion is missing. That table furnishes V, J and clone size, whereas the DNA furnished D and trimming. The repertoire holds fewer than 300,000 clones, with approximately 81% as singletons. Sequencing input: peripheral blood. This clonotype originated in a woman in her sixties with active or convalescent COVID-19.

The CDR3 bases are TGTGCCAGCAGCCAAACGGGTCGAGGGTATGGCTACACCTTC. It is translated as CASSQTGRGYGYTF. The rearrangement joins TRBV3-1 (or the pseudogene TRBV3-2) to TRBJ1-2; D is uncertain. The CDR3 has 14 residues. Germline CDR1 and CDR2: LGHDT and YNNKEL (reference sequence). V lost 2 bases and J lost 5, with 12 bases in between.